These 13 T cell receptor beta chains were all obtained from the same sample, sequenced in a study of naive and memory T cell subsets. The beta constant-region primer was an equimolar mix of two oligonucleotides covering TRBC1 and TRBC2. TCRdb reprocessed the UMI-ligation and nested PCR reads with MiXCR, giving one entry per CDR3 protein. The repertoire holds 89,000 or so distinct CDR3 sequences, with around 13% as singletons. Sequenced input: central memory CD4+ T cells from blood. The source is a human donor in good health.

This clonotype appeared a few times. The CDR3 nucleotides are TGTGCCAGCAGTGAAACTCAGGAGCCCCAGCATTTT. This gives the protein CASSETQEPQHF. The V gene is TRBV2, the J gene TRBJ1-5; no clear D. The V and J ends lost 2 bases and 8 bases respectively, with 7 bases between them. The germline V gene has CDR1 SNHLY and CDR2 FYNNEI. There are 12 residues in the CDR3.

This clonotype was seen repeatedly, ten times or more. The rearrangement joins TRBV27 to TRBJ2-2; D gene ambiguous. The CDR3 is 13 residues long. Germline CDR1 reads MNHEY; CDR2 reads SMNVEV (reference sequence). The ends were cut back, 2 bases at V and 7 bases at J, with 8 bases in the middle. CDR3 nucleotide sequence: TGTGCCAGCAGTTTAAGGGTCGTCGGGGAGCTGTTTTTT. Translated: CASSLRVVGELFF.

The rearrangement links TRBV12-3 or TRBV12-4 to TRBJ2-3, with D maybe TRBD1 (6 bases). Trimming took off 2 bases at V and 3 bases at J, with 12 bases between the two ends. The CDR3 is made up of 15 amino acids. CDR3 coding DNA: TGTGCCAGCAGTTTAAGGCAGGGGTGGACAGATACGCAGTATTTT. The encoded protein is CASSLRQGWTDTQYF.

In this sample, this clonotype turned up a few times. The chain recombines TRBV12-3 or TRBV12-4 with TRBJ2-1; D may be TRBD1 (5 bases). The V gene lost 3 bases and the J gene lost 6 bases, with 12 bases spanning the gap. The CDR3 has 14 amino acids. The CDR3 here is CASSFIGDLNEQFF. CDR3 nucleotides: TGTGCCAGCAGTTTTATAGGGGATCTCAATGAGCAGTTCTTC.

This clonotype was detected only a few times. V gene TRBV20-1 combines with J gene TRBJ2-4, with D possibly TRBD2 on 6 matching bases. This CDR3 comprises 17 residues. Germline V gives CDR1 DFQATT, CDR2 SNEGSKA (reference sequence). The ends were cut back, 0 bases at V and 5 bases at J, with 20 bases in the middle. The CDR3 DNA follows: TGCAGTGCTAGAGATCTCCGGGTTGGGGGGATGGAAAACATTCAGTACTTC. Residues: CSARDLRVGGMENIQYF.

This clonotype was seen more than once but under ten times. The chain couples TRBV7-8 to TRBJ2-1, with 9 positions matching TRBD2. With 6 bases clipped from V and 5 bases from J, the junction kept 8 bases outside the gene matches. CDR1 and CDR2 from the germline V gene are SGHVS and FQNEAQ. This CDR3 comprises 15 residues. CDR3 bases: TGTGCCAGCAGGTCCCGCTGGACTAGCGACAATGAGCAGTTCTTC. It codes for CASRSRWTSDNEQFF.

The chain has TRBV5-1 and TRBJ2-1; possibly TRBD2 for D (6 bases). Germline V gene data show CDR1 as SGHRS and CDR2 as YFSETQ. CDR3 size: 13 residues. V lost 5 bases to trimming and J lost 0 bases, with 6 bases between them. The CDR3 bases are TGCGCCAGCAGGACTAGCTCCTACAATGAGCAGTTCTTC. Amino acids: CASRTSSYNEQFF. Combining the CDR3 with reference TRBV5-1 and TRBJ2-1 gives the whole variable domain KAGVTQTPRYLIKTRGQQVTLSCSPISGHRSVSWYQQTPGQGLQFLFEYFSETQRNKGNFPGRFSGRQFSNSRSEMNVSTLELGDSALYLCASRTSSYNEQFFGPGTRLTVL.

The J gene is TRBJ2-1, the V gene TRBV5-6; D gene uncertain. Germline CDR1 reads SGHDT; CDR2 reads YYEEEE. Trimming took 1 base from V and 0 from J, leaving 5 bases between them. The CDR3 has 14 residues. The CDR3 region has the DNA TGTGCCAGCAGCTTGTATAGCTCCTACAATGAGCAGTTCTTC. Translating gives CASSLYSSYNEQFF.

This clonotype was found many times. The rearrangement joins TRBV15 to TRBJ2-1, with 11 bases matching TRBD2. CDR1 and CDR2 (germline): LNHNV, YYDKDF (reference sequence). Trimming took 0 bases from V and 0 from J; bases not matched to a gene: 7. The CDR3 covers 19 residues. The chain's CDR3 is CATSRDTSGGLSSYNEQFF. The CDR3 DNA follows: TGTGCCACCAGCAGAGATACTAGCGGGGGCCTTAGCTCCTACAATGAGCAGTTCTTC. Together with reference TRBV15 and TRBJ2-1, the CDR3 gives the full variable domain: DAMVIQNPRYQVTQFGKPVTLSCSQTLNHNVMYWYQQKSSQAPKLLFHYYDKDFNNEADTPDNFQSRRPNTSFCFLDIRSPGLGDTAMYLCATSRDTSGGLSSYNEQFFGPGTRLTVL.

The CDR3 sequence is CASSVGPGGRDTQYF. The CDR3 bases are TGTGCCAGCAGCGTAGGTCCAGGAGGAAGGGATACGCAGTATTTT. The chain has TRBV9 and TRBJ2-3, with a possible D match to TRBD2 (5 bases). The CDR3 has 15 amino acids. The V gene's germline CDR1 is SGDLS and CDR2 YYNGEE. Trimming shortened V by 0 bases and J by 6 bases, and 14 bases separated the two germline ends.

The chain recombines TRBV28 with TRBJ2-4, with 8 bases that match TRBD1. Germline V lookup: CDR1 MDHEN, CDR2 SYDVKM. The V segment lost 7 bases and the J segment 3 bases; nucleotides outside the gene matches: 5. The CDR3 sequence is 14 residues long. CDR3 DNA sequence: TGTGCCAGCAATGATGGGACAGGCAAAAACATTCAGTACTTC. Translating it yields CASNDGTGKNIQYF.

This chain connects TRBV28 to TRBJ1-1, with TRBD1 as a possible D gene (5 bases). The CDR3 contains 15 residues. Looked up from germline, CDR1 is MDHEN and CDR2 is SYDVKM. Trimming stripped 10 bases from V and 1 base from J, with 19 bases between. The CDR3 DNA reads TGTGCCACCTCGGATTCAAGCACAGGGAACACTGAAGCTTTCTTT. As protein: CATSDSSTGNTEAFF.

V is TRBV10-2 and J is TRBJ2-3; 8 nucleotides agree with TRBD2. Germline V gene data show CDR1 as WSHSY and CDR2 as SAAADI. J lost 3 bases, V lost 10 bases, and 9 bases had no gene match. The CDR3 consists of 14 residues. The CDR3 region has the DNA TGCGCCACCCTAACTAGCGGAGGAACAGATACGCAGTATTTT. As protein: CATLTSGGTDTQYF.